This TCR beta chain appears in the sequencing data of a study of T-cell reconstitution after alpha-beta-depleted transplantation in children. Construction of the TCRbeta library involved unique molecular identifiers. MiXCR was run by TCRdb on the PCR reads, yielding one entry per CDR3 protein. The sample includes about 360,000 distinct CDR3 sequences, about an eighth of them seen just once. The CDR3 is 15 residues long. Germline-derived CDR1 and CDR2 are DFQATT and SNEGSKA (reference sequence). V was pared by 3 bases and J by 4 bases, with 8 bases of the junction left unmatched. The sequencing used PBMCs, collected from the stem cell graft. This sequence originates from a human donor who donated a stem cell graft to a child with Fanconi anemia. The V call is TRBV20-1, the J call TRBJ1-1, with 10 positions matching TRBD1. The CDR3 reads CSASRDRGIGTEAFF. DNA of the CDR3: TGCAGTGCTAGCCGGGACAGGGGAATTGGCACTGAAGCTTTCTTT.